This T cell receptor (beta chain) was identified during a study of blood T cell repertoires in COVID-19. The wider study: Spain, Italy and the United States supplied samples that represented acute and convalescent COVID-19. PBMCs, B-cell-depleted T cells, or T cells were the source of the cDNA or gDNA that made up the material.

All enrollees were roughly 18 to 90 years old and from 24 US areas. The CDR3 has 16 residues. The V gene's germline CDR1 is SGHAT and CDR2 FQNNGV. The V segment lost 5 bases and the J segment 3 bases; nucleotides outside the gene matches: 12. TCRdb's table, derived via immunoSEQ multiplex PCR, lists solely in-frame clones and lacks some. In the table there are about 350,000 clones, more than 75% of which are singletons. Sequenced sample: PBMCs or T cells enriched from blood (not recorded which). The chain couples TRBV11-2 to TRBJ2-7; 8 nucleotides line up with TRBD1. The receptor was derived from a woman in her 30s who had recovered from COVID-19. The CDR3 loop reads CASSASQRQGSYEQYF. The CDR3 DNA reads TGTGCCAGCAGCGCGTCACAGCGACAGGGGAGCTACGAGCAGTACTTC.